One sample yielded the 20 T cell receptor beta chains listed below, sequenced in a study of lymphopenia after photon versus proton radiotherapy. Data came from immunoSEQ multiplex PCR; TCRdb stores just in-frame clones and leaves some out. Of about 70,000 clones in the sample, around 90% were seen once. The sample was peripheral blood, taken from a patient treated with photon-based radiotherapy. Receptors were obtained from a woman aged 40 to 55 with cholangiocarcinoma.

To note about this clone: The same CDR3 can be traced to other DNA sequences in this sample. The chain combines TRBV5-6 with TRBJ1-2; maybe TRBD1 (6 bases). V lost 4 bases and J lost 2, with 9 bases in between. Germline CDR1 reads SGHDT; CDR2 reads YYEEEE. CDR3 length: 13 amino acids. CDR3 region: CASSLGQNYGYTF. The CDR3 coding sequence is TGTGCCAGCAGCCTCGGACAGAACTATGGCTACACCTTC.

The V gene is TRBV18, the J gene TRBJ1-5; 11 bases are a match to TRBD1. CDR3 length: 17 residues. V lost 5 bases to trimming and J lost 2 bases; unmatched junction nucleotides: 8. Germline V gene data show CDR1 as KGHSH and CDR2 as LQKENI. The CDR3 sequence is CASSSGTGGLGNQPQHF. In nucleotides, the CDR3 is TGTGCCAGCTCATCCGGGACAGGGGGACTCGGCAATCAGCCCCAGCATTTT.

This clone was seen a few times. The V and J genes are TRBV7-9 and TRBJ1-6; TRBD1 aligns across 9 bases. This CDR3 region has 15 residues. J was trimmed by 10 bases and V by 4 bases; bases with no gene match: 8. CDR1 and CDR2 from the germline V gene are SEHNR and FQNEAQ (reference sequence). The DNA for the CDR3 is TGTGCCAGCAGCTCTCTGACAGGGGGAGGATCACCCCTCCACTTT. Protein: CASSSLTGGGSPLHF. Complete variable domain (other parts from reference TRBV7-9 and TRBJ1-6): DTGVSQNPRHKITKRGQNVTFRCDPISEHNRLYWYRQTLGQGPEFLTYFQNEAQLEKSRLLSDRFSAERPKGSFSTLEIQRTEQGDSAMYLCASSSLTGGGSPLHFGNGTRLTVT.

This chain joins TRBV10-1 and TRBJ1-1; 8 nucleotides align to TRBD1. Germline V gives CDR1 WNHNN, CDR2 SYGVQD (reference sequence). V shed 2 bases, J shed 5 bases, and the junction held 7 bases outside the gene matches. The CDR3 length is 15 residues. The CDR3 DNA is TGCGCCAGCAGTGAGGAGGTAACAGGGGGGACTGAAGCTTTCTTT. Encoded protein: CASSEEVTGGTEAFF.

This chain links TRBV5-1 with TRBJ2-7; 7 bases map to TRBD1. Germline V gene data show CDR1 as SGHRS and CDR2 as YFSETQ. Trimming removed 3 bases from V and 2 bases from J; junction bases left unmatched: 8. The CDR3 spans 15 residues. CDR3 loop: CASSSYRGHPYEQYF. In DNA, the CDR3 is TGCGCCAGCAGCTCCTACAGGGGACACCCCTACGAGCAGTACTTC.

This chain connects TRBV11-2 to TRBJ1-3; a possible D gene is TRBD1 (5 bases). This CDR3 comprises 16 residues. Germline V gene sequence: CDR1 SGHAT, CDR2 FQNNGV. The V end was cut by 6 bases, the J end by 0 bases, with 15 bases between. The CDR3 reads CASSLHDRNSGNTIYF. CDR3 DNA sequence: TGTGCCAGCAGTTTACACGACAGAAACTCTGGAAACACCATATATTTT. The whole variable domain, remainder taken from reference TRBV11-2 and TRBJ1-3, is EAGVAQSPRYKIIEKRQSVAFWCNPISGHATLYWYQQILGQGPKLLIQFQNNGVVDDSQLPKDRFSAERLKGVDSTLKIQPAKLEDSAVYLCASSLHDRNSGNTIYFGEGSWLTVV.

The chain employs TRBV11-2 and TRBJ2-1; the D is unclear. V lost 5 bases and J 6 bases, leaving 8 bases between the germline ends. The CDR3 is 12 amino acids. The germline V gene encodes CDR1 SGHAT and CDR2 FQNNGV. CDR3 amino acids: CASSRWGNEQFF. The CDR3 bases are TGTGCCAGCAGCCGCTGGGGCAATGAGCAGTTCTTC.

The V and J genes are TRBV6-6 and TRBJ2-3; the match to TRBD2 covers 8 bases. Per the germline V gene, CDR1 is MNHNY and CDR2 is SVGAGI (reference sequence). The CDR3 runs to 16 residues. The ends lost 6 bases at V and 5 bases at J; junction bases unmatched: 13. CDR3 region: CASRNRGGDLLDTQYF. DNA of the CDR3: TGTGCCAGCAGAAATCGGGGGGGCGACTTATTAGATACGCAGTATTTT.

The rearrangement joins TRBV18 to TRBJ1-2; 7 bases line up with TRBD1. V shed 3 bases, J shed 2 bases, and the junction held 3 bases outside the gene matches. The CDR3 extends over 14 amino acids. The germline CDR1 and CDR2 sequences are KGHSH and LQKENI. The CDR3 DNA sequence: TGTGCCAGCTCACCGTCGACAGGGAACTATGGCTACACCTTC. It is translated as CASSPSTGNYGYTF.

The V call is TRBV18, the J call TRBJ1-1; D remains unclear. Looked up from germline, CDR1 is KGHSH and CDR2 is LQKENI. V gave up 3 bases and J gave up 6 bases, with 20 bases separating them. There are 16 residues in the CDR3. Written as DNA, the CDR3 is TGTGCCAGCTCACCTTCGACCCAGATTGGGGTATCTGAAGCTTTCTTT. This encodes CASSPSTQIGVSEAFF.

CDR3 sequence reads: CASSRTGRSHEQYF. The CDR3 nucleotides are TGTGCCAGCAGCCGGACAGGGAGGTCCCACGAGCAGTACTTC. The chain is built from TRBV14 and TRBJ2-7; 8 bases align to TRBD1. This CDR3 comprises 14 residues. Losses at the gene ends were 4 bases for V and 5 bases for J; bases not matched to a gene: 7. Germline V CDR1 and CDR2: SGHDN, FVKESK.

The chain recombines TRBV11-2 with TRBJ1-2, with 9 bases fitting TRBD1. The V gene's germline CDR1 is SGHAT and CDR2 FQNNGV. V was pared by 3 bases and J by 4 bases, with 0 bases of the junction left unmatched. This CDR3 has 13 amino acids. Here the CDR3 reads CASSLGQGYGYTF. The CDR3 coding sequence is TGTGCCAGCAGCTTGGGACAGGGCTATGGCTACACCTTC.

The chain is built from TRBV5-1 and TRBJ2-7; 12 nucleotides align to TRBD2. V shed 6 bases and J 5 bases; nucleotides not matched to a gene: 21. Germline V gene data show CDR1 as SGHRS and CDR2 as YFSETQ. The CDR3 is 19 residues long. The CDR3 bases are TGCGCCAGCAAAGGGGGGTCTTGGACTAGCGGGGATTCACCTAACGAGCAGTACTTC. Amino acids: CASKGGSWTSGDSPNEQYF.

This clone has a single count. V gene TRBV28 combines with J gene TRBJ1-1; D gene ambiguous. Germline lookup yields CDR1 MDHEN and CDR2 SYDVKM. This CDR3 has 13 residues. Trimming stripped 4 bases from V and 3 bases from J, with 9 bases between. The DNA of the CDR3 is TGTGCCAGCAGTTACACGGTAGACACTGAAGCTTTCTTT. This encodes CASSYTVDTEAFF.

This rearrangement joins TRBV30 to TRBJ1-5; possible D gene TRBD1, 5 bases. The germline gives CDR1 GTSNPN, CDR2 SVGIG (reference sequence). There are 13 residues in the CDR3. Trimming stripped 2 bases from V and 8 bases from J, with 13 bases between. The CDR3 region has the DNA TGTGCCTGGAGTCCCCGGGACCCAGAGCCCCAGCATTTT. This sequence encodes CAWSPRDPEPQHF. The complete variable domain, with remaining parts taken from reference TRBV30 and TRBJ1-5, reads SQTIHQWPATLVQPVGSPLSLECTVEGTSNPNLYWYRQAAGRGLQLLFYSVGIGQISSEVPQNLSASRPQDRQFILSSKKLLLSDSGFYLCAWSPRDPEPQHFGDGTRLSIL.

The rearrangement joins TRBV18 to TRBJ1-2; the D is unclear. V was clipped by 0 bases and J by 0 bases, with 11 bases between them. This CDR3 region has 16 residues. Germline V gene sequence: CDR1 KGHSH, CDR2 LQKENI. CDR3: CASSPPGQRANYGYTF. In DNA form, the CDR3 reads TGTGCCAGCTCACCACCGGGCCAGAGAGCTAACTATGGCTACACCTTC.

The V call is TRBV7-6, the J call TRBJ2-7; TRBD1 matches 10 bases. The CDR3 runs 14 residues. From germline, CDR1 is SGHVS and CDR2 FNYEAQ. The V gene end was trimmed by 5 bases and the J gene end by 2 bases; junction bases not matched to a gene: 3. CDR3 protein: CASSTGQGAYEQYF. In nucleotides, the CDR3 is TGTGCCAGCAGCACCGGACAGGGGGCCTACGAGCAGTACTTC.

This clone was detected only once. DNA of the CDR3: TGTGCCAGCTCACCGTTCGACAGTACTGAAGCTTTCTTT. This sequence encodes CASSPFDSTEAFF. The chain couples TRBV18 to TRBJ1-1; D perhaps matches TRBD1 (5 bases). Germline V gives CDR1 KGHSH, CDR2 LQKENI. This CDR3 contains 13 residues. The ends were cut back, 3 bases at V and 5 bases at J, with 10 bases in the middle.

The chain carries TRBV5-4 and TRBJ2-7, with 10 bases fitting TRBD1. This CDR3 spans 15 amino acids. V lost 7 bases to trimming and J lost 2 bases; unmatched junction nucleotides: 9. Germline V gene data show CDR1 as SGHNT and CDR2 as YYREEE (reference sequence). CDR3 protein: CASRDRGTHPYEQYF. The CDR3, as DNA: TGTGCCAGCCGGGACAGGGGCACCCATCCCTACGAGCAGTACTTC.

This clone was detected once. The rearrangement uses TRBV29-1 and TRBJ1-3, with TRBD1 as a possible D gene (6 bases). Germline V gives CDR1 SQVTM, CDR2 ANQGSEA. The CDR3 is 13 residues long. V was pared by 7 bases and J by 2 bases, with 12 bases between. In DNA form, the CDR3 reads TGCAGCGCCTACAGGGACCCTGGAAACACCATATATTTT. Translated, it gives CSAYRDPGNTIYF.